This entry lists 18 T cell receptor beta chains sequenced from one sample in a study of CD8+ T cells in alopecia areata. Extracted RNA was reverse transcribed, and the resulting cDNA served as sequencing template. Assay: immunoSEQ multiplex PCR; the TCRdb copy retains only in-frame clones and omits some. The table has 150,000 or so clones, roughly 64% seen once. This sample comprised CD4+ T cells sorted from blood, obtained at week 0. These receptors were taken from a human donor with alopecia areata.

This chain links TRBV4-1 with TRBJ1-2; D gene ambiguous. V was pared by 0 bases and J by 3 bases, with 8 bases between. The length of the CDR3 is 14 residues. Germline values: CDR1 MGHRA, CDR2 YSYEKL. The DNA for the CDR3 is TGCGCCAGCAGCCAAGATTCCTTGGACTATGGCTACACCTTC. Its protein product is CASSQDSLDYGYTF.

This clone turned up a few times. This chain joins TRBV13 and TRBJ1-6, with a tentative D call TRBD1 (6 bases). This CDR3 region has 12 residues. Deletions cut 7 bases from V and 7 bases from J, with 8 bases between. Germline V gives CDR1 PRHDT, CDR2 FYEKMQ (reference sequence). Here the CDR3 DNA reads TGTGCCAGCAATAGGGGGAATTCACCCCTCCACTTT. Translated: CASNRGNSPLHF.

This clone has just a few counts. The chain has TRBV5-1 and TRBJ2-3; D call uncertain. Germline values: CDR1 SGHRS, CDR2 YFSETQ. V was shortened by 2 bases and J by 6 bases, with 10 bases between the two germline ends. CDR3 length: 13 residues. The CDR3 DNA is TGCGCCAGCAGCTTCGTACAGAGGGATACGCAGTATTTT. This sequence encodes CASSFVQRDTQYF. Variable domain in full (rest from reference TRBV5-1 and TRBJ2-3): KAGVTQTPRYLIKTRGQQVTLSCSPISGHRSVSWYQQTPGQGLQFLFEYFSETQRNKGNFPGRFSGRQFSNSRSEMNVSTLELGDSALYLCASSFVQRDTQYFGPGTRLTVL.

This sequence joins TRBV5-5 and TRBJ2-7; D is perhaps TRBD1 (5 bases). Germline loops: CDR1 SGHKS, CDR2 YYEKEE (reference sequence). The V end was cut by 3 bases, the J end by 7 bases, with 17 bases between. This CDR3 contains 14 residues. CDR3 sequence reads: CASSSSGRAREQYF. The CDR3 coding sequence is TGTGCCAGCAGCTCTTCTGGCAGGGCACGAGAGCAGTACTTC.

V and J are TRBV10-3 and TRBJ2-5; 10 positions agree with TRBD2. The CDR3 is 14 amino acids. CDR1 is ENHRY and CDR2 is SYGVKD in the germline V gene. V gave up 6 bases and J gave up 5 bases; unmatched junction bases: 6. Written as DNA, the CDR3 is TGTGCCATCAGGTCCGGGACTAGCGTGGAGACCCAGTACTTC. Translated, it gives CAIRSGTSVETQYF.

This clone was seen only once. The chain carries TRBV7-9 and TRBJ2-7; a weak D match, TRBD1 (7 bases). This CDR3 has 14 residues. The V gene's germline CDR1 is SEHNR and CDR2 FQNEAQ (reference sequence). V lost 5 bases to trimming and J lost 6 bases, with 17 bases between them. Here the CDR3 DNA reads TGTGCCAGCAGCCTTTTGGGTCAGGGGGGCGAGCAGTACTTC. Translating gives CASSLLGQGGEQYF.

The chain carries TRBV30 and TRBJ1-2, with a possible D match to TRBD1 (5 bases). The ends were cut back, 1 base at V and 8 bases at J, with 8 bases in the middle. This CDR3 has 11 residues. CDR1 is GTSNPN, CDR2 SVGIG, per germline (reference sequence). In DNA form, the CDR3 reads TGTGCCTGGAGTGGAGGGGCCGGCTACACCTTC. It encodes CAWSGGAGYTF.

V gene TRBV4-2 combines with J gene TRBJ1-3; the D is unclear. V was cut by 3 bases and J by 2 bases, with 5 bases left in between. CDR1 is LGHNA, CDR2 YNFKEQ, per germline. The CDR3 totals 13 residues. The CDR3: CASSQPAGNTIYF. The DNA of the CDR3 is TGTGCCAGCAGCCAGCCCGCTGGAAACACCATATATTTT.

The chain carries TRBV18 and TRBJ2-7, with a possible D match to TRBD1 (6 bases). The V end lost 3 bases, the J end lost 6 bases, and 12 bases lay between the germline ends. Germline values: CDR1 KGHSH, CDR2 LQKENI. The CDR3 length is 13 residues. The CDR3 coding sequence is TGTGCCAGCTCACCGTACACAGGGTTCGAGCAGTACTTC. It translates to CASSPYTGFEQYF.

CDR3 in amino acids: CASRLGTGWTGELFF. CDR3 bases: TGCGCCAGCAGACTTGGGACAGGGTGGACCGGGGAGCTGTTTTTT. The chain uses TRBV5-1 and TRBJ2-2; 9 bases fit TRBD1. The J segment lost 5 bases and the V segment lost 5 bases, leaving 7 bases of the junction unmatched. The CDR3 runs to 15 residues. CDR1 SGHRS and CDR2 YFSETQ come from the germline V gene.

The chain is built from TRBV6-5 and TRBJ1-1, with D uncertain. V lost 4 bases and J lost 3, with 6 bases in between. Germline V gene lookup returns CDR1 MNHEY and CDR2 SVGAGI. The CDR3 is 12 amino acids. As DNA, the CDR3 is TGTGCCAGCAGTTCGGGGTACACTGAAGCTTTCTTT. Its protein is CASSSGYTEAFF.

The chain uses TRBV4-2 and TRBJ2-7, with D unclear. Germline loops: CDR1 LGHNA, CDR2 YNFKEQ. The CDR3 contains 15 residues. V was trimmed by 1 base and J by 0 bases, leaving 10 bases between them. Here the CDR3 reads CASSQGLSSSYEQYF. As DNA, the CDR3 is TGTGCCAGCAGCCAAGGCCTCTCCAGCTCCTACGAGCAGTACTTC.

This chain connects TRBV2 to TRBJ2-2, with 10 bases lining up with TRBD2. The CDR3 loop spans 15 amino acids. After removal of 6 bases from V and 6 bases from J, the junction contained 7 bases not matched to a gene. Germline CDR1 and CDR2: SNHLY and FYNNEI. The CDR3 DNA reads TGTGCCAGCAGGATAGGACTAGCGGTACCCGGGGAGCTGTTTTTT. This gives the protein CASRIGLAVPGELFF.

V usage is TRBV7-9 and J usage is TRBJ2-1; 9 positions match TRBD2. In germline, CDR1 is SEHNR, CDR2 FQNEAQ (reference sequence). The ends lost 4 bases at V and 7 bases at J; junction bases unmatched: 11. This CDR3 contains 16 residues. The CDR3 nucleotides read TGTGCCAGCAGCTACCGTGCGGGGGGGCCTGGTAATGAGCAGTTCTTC. Amino acid sequence: CASSYRAGGPGNEQFF.

This chain connects TRBV6-1 to TRBJ1-1; perhaps TRBD1 as D (5 bases). This CDR3 comprises 14 residues. Germline V gives CDR1 MNHNS, CDR2 SASEGT. With 3 bases removed from V and 1 base from J, the gap between germline ends came to 9 bases. CDR3 coding DNA: TGTGCCAGCAGTGAGCCGGGACGGAACACTGAAGCTTTCTTT. Translation: CASSEPGRNTEAFF.

The genes are TRBV10-3 and TRBJ2-4; D gene uncertain. The CDR3 extends over 16 amino acids. Germline loops: CDR1 ENHRY, CDR2 SYGVKD. Trimming took off 0 bases at V and 2 bases at J, with 11 bases between the two ends. CDR3 in DNA: TGTGCCATCAGTGAGTCCGAACATAAGACCAAAAACATTCAGTACTTC. Amino acid sequence: CAISESEHKTKNIQYF.

The DNA of the CDR3 is TGTGCCAGCAGCTTACAATCAGTCCTGGGCGAGCAGTACTTC. Translating it yields CASSLQSVLGEQYF. The chain joins TRBV7-3 to TRBJ2-7; D is unclear. The CDR3 spans 14 residues. The V end was cut by 2 bases, the J end by 6 bases, with 14 bases between. From germline, CDR1 is SGHTA and CDR2 FQGTGA.

V and J are TRBV6-7 and TRBJ1-2; D gene uncertain. TRBV6-7 is identified as an open reading frame with a role that is uncertain. This CDR3 has 11 residues. V lost 5 bases and J 4 bases, leaving 5 bases between the germline ends. CDR3: CASSRPYGYTF. In nucleotides, the CDR3 is TGTGCCAGCAGTCGACCCTATGGCTACACCTTC.